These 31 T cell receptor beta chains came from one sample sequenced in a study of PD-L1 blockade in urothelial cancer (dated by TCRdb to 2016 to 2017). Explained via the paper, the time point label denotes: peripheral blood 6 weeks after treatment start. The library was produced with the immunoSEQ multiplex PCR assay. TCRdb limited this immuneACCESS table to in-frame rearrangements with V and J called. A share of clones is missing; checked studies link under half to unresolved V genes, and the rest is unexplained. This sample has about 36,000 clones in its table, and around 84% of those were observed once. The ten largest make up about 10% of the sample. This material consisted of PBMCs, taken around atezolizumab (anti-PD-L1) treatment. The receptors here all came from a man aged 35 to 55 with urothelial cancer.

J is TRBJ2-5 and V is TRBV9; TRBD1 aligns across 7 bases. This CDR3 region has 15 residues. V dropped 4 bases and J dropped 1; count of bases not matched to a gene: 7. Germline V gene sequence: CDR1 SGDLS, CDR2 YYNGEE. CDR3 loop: CASSRRQGLQETQYF. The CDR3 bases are TGTGCCAGCAGCAGAAGACAGGGCCTCCAAGAGACCCAGTACTTC.

The CDR3 region has the DNA TGTGCCAGTAGTATAGACCCCACCATAGCGGGAGGGAATGAGCAGTTCTTC. It translates to CASSIDPTIAGGNEQFF. This chain joins TRBV19 and TRBJ2-1; TRBD2 agrees at 11 bases. V was clipped by 0 bases and J by 7 bases; unmatched bases: 8. CDR3 size: 17 residues. Looked up from germline, CDR1 is LNHDA and CDR2 is SQIVND (reference sequence).

Here the CDR3 reads CAIREGTVAGYTF. The CDR3 DNA is TGTGCCATCAGAGAAGGGACAGTTGCAGGCTACACCTTC. V usage is TRBV10-3 and J usage is TRBJ1-2, with 7 bases matching TRBD1. Germline-derived CDR1 and CDR2 are ENHRY and SYGVKD. V was clipped by 6 bases and J by 8 bases; unmatched bases: 9. The CDR3 is 13 residues long.

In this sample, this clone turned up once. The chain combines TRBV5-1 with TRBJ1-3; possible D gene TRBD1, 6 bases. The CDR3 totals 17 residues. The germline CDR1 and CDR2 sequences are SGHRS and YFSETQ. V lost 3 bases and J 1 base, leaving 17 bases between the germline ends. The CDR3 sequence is CASSYKETGTSGNTIYF. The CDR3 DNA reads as TGCGCCAGCAGCTATAAAGAGACCGGGACATCTGGAAACACCATATATTTT.

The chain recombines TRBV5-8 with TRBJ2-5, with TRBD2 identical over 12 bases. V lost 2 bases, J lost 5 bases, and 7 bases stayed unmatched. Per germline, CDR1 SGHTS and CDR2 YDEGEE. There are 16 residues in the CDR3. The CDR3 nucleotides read TGTGCCAGCAGCTTTCGTCTAGCGGGAGGGTATGAGACCCAGTACTTC. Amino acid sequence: CASSFRLAGGYETQYF.

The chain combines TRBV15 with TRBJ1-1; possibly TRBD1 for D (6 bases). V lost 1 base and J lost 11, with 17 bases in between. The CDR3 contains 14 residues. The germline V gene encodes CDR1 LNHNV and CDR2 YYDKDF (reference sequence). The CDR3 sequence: CATSRASAGVQAFF. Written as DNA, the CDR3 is TGTGCCACCAGCAGAGCCTCGGCAGGGGTTCAGGCTTTCTTT.

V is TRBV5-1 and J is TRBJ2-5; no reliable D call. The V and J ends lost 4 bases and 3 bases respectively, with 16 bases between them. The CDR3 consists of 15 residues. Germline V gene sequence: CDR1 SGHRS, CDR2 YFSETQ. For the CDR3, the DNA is TGCGCCAGCAGCCCCTTATTTAGCTGGGAAGAGACCCAGTACTTC. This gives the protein CASSPLFSWEETQYF. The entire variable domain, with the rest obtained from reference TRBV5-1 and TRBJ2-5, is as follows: KAGVTQTPRYLIKTRGQQVTLSCSPISGHRSVSWYQQTPGQGLQFLFEYFSETQRNKGNFPGRFSGRQFSNSRSEMNVSTLELGDSALYLCASSPLFSWEETQYFGPGTRLLVL.

CDR3 nucleotides: TGTGCCATCAGTGATACAGCGGAGAAGCAGTTCTTC. Amino acids: CAISDTAEKQFF. The chain joins TRBV10-3 to TRBJ2-1; the D gene is possibly TRBD2 (5 bases). Trimming took off 3 bases at V and 11 bases at J, with 11 bases between the two ends. Germline CDR1 reads ENHRY; CDR2 reads SYGVKD. The CDR3 is 12 residues long.

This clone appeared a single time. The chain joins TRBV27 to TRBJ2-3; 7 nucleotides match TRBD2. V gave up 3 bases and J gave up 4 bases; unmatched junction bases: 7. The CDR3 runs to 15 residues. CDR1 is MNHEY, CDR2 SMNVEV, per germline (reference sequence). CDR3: CASSFLAGVSDTQYF. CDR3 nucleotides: TGTGCCAGCAGTTTTTTGGCGGGAGTGTCAGATACGCAGTATTTT.

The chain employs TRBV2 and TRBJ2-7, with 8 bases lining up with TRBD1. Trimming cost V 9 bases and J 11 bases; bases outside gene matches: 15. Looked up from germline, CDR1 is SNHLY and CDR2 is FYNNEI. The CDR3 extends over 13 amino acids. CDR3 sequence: CASSGTGSTREYF. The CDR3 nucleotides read TGTGCCAGTTCCGGGACAGGCTCTACAAGGGAGTACTTC.

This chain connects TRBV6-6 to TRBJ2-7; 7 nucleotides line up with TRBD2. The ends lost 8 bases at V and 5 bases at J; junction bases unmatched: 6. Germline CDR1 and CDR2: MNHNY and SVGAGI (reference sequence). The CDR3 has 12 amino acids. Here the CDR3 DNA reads TGTGCCAGCGGGACTAAACAGAACGAGCAGTACTTC. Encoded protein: CASGTKQNEQYF.

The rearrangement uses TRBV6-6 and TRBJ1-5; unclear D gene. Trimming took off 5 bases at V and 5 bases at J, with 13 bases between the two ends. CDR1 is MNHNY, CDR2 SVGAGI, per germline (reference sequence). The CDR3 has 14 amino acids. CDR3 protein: CASSNRGTDQPQHF. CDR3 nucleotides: TGTGCCAGCAGTAACCGGGGAACCGATCAGCCCCAGCATTTT.

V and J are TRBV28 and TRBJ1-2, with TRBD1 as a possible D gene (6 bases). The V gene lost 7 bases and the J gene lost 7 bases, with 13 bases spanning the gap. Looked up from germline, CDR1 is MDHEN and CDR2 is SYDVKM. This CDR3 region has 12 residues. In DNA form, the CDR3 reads TGTGCCAGCAAGGACAGTTTGAGTGGCTACACCTTC. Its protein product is CASKDSLSGYTF.

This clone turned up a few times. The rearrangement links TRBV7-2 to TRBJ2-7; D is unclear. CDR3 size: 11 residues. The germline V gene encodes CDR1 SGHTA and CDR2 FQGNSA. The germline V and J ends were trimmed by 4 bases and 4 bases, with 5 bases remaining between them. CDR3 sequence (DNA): TGTGCCAGCAGCTCTCTGTACGAGCAGTACTTC. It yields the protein CASSSLYEQYF. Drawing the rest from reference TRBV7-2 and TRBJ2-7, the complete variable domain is GAGVSQSPSNKVTEKGKDVELRCDPISGHTALYWYRQSLGQGLEFLIYFQGNSAPDKSGLPSDRFSAERTGGSVSTLTIQRTQQEDSAVYLCASSSLYEQYFGPGTRLTVT.

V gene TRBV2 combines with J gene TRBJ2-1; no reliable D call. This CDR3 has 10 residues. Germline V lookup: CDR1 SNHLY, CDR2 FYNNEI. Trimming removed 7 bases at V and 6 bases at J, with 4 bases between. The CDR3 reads CASTTNEQFF. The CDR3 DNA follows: TGTGCCAGCACTACCAATGAGCAGTTCTTC.

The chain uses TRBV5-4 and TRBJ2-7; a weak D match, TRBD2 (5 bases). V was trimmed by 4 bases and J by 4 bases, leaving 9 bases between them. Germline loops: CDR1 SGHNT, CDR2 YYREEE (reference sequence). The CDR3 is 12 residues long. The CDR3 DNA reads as TGTGCCAGCAGCAGCGGAACATACGAGCAGTACTTC. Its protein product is CASSSGTYEQYF.

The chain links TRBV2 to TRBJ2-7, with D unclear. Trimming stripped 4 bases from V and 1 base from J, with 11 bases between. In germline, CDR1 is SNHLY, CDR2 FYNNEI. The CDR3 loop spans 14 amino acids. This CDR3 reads CASSGPPLSYEQYF. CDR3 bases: TGTGCCAGCAGTGGGCCTCCGTTGTCCTACGAGCAGTACTTC.

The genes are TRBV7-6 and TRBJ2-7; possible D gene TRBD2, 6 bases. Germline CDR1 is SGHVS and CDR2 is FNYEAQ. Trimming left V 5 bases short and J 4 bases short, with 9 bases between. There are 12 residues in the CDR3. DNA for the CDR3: TGTGCCAGCAGCCCGGGACTGTACGAGCAGTACTTC. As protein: CASSPGLYEQYF.

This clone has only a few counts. The CDR3 protein is CASSPYSFSYEQYF. Written as DNA, the CDR3 is TGTGCCAGCAGCCCGTACAGTTTCTCCTACGAGCAGTACTTC. The chain carries TRBV14 and TRBJ2-7; no clear D. The V end was cut by 4 bases, the J end by 0 bases, with 10 bases between. CDR3 size: 14 residues. Germline V CDR1 and CDR2: SGHDN, FVKESK.

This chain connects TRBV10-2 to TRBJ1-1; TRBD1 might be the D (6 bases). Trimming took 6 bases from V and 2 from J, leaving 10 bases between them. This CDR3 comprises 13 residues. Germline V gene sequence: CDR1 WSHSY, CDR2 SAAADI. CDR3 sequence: CASRGHKNTEAFF. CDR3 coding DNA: TGCGCCAGCAGGGGACACAAAAACACTGAAGCTTTCTTT.

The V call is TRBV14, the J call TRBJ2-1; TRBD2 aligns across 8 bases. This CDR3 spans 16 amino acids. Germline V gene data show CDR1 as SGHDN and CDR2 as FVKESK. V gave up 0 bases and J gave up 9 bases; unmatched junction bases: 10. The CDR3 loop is CASSQDPSGRFSEQFF. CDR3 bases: TGTGCCAGCAGCCAAGATCCCAGCGGGAGATTTAGTGAGCAGTTCTTC.

CDR3 region: CSAFGTGSGGYTF. The DNA of the CDR3 is TGCAGCGCGTTCGGGACAGGATCGGGTGGCTACACCTTC. This chain joins TRBV29-1 and TRBJ1-2; 8 nucleotides line up with TRBD1. This CDR3 is 13 amino acids long. Germline loops: CDR1 SQVTM, CDR2 ANQGSEA. Unmatched junction bases numbered 11, after V lost 7 bases and J lost 7 bases.

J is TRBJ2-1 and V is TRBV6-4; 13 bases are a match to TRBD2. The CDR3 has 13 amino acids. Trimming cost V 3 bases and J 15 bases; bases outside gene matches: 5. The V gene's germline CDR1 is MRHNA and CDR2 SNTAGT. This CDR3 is CASSEGTSGIVFF. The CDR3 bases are TGTGCCAGCAGTGAGGGGACTAGCGGGATTGTGTTCTTC.

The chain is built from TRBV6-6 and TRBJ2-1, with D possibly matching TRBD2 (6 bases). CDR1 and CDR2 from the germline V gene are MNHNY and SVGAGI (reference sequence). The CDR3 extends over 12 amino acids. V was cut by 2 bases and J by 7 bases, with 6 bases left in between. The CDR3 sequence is CASSYGGNEQFF. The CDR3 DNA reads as TGTGCCAGCAGTTACGGAGGGAATGAGCAGTTCTTC.

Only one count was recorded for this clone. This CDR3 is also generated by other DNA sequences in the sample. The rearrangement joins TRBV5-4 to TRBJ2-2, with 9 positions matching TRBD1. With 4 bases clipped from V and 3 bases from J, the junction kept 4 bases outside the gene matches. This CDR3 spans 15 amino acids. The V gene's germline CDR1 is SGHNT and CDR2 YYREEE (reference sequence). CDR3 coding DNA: TGTGCCAGCAGCCCGGACAGGGGTTACACCGGGGAGCTGTTTTTT. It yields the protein CASSPDRGYTGELFF.

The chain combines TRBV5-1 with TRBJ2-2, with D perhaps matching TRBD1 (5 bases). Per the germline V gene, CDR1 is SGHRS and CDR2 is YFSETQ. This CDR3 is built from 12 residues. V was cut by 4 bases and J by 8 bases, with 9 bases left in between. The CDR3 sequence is CASSLSGGELFF. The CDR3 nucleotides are TGCGCCAGCAGCCTTTCAGGGGGGGAGCTGTTTTTT.

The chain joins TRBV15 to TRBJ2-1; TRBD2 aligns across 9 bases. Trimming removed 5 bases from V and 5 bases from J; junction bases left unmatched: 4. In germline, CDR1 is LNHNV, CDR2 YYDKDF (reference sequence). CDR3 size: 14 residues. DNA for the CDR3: TGTGCCACCAGCGCGGGGGGGGGACACAATGAGCAGTTCTTC. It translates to CATSAGGGHNEQFF. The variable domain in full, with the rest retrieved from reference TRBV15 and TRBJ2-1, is DAMVIQNPRYQVTQFGKPVTLSCSQTLNHNVMYWYQQKSSQAPKLLFHYYDKDFNNEADTPDNFQSRRPNTSFCFLDIRSPGLGDTAMYLCATSAGGGHNEQFFGPGTRLTVL.

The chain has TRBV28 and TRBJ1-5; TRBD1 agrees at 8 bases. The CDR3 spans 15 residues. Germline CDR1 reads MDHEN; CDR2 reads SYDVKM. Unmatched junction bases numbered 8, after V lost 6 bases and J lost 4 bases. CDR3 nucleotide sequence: TGTGCCAGCAGCTCCCCCGACAGGGGAAATCAGCCCCAGCATTTT. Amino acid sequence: CASSSPDRGNQPQHF.

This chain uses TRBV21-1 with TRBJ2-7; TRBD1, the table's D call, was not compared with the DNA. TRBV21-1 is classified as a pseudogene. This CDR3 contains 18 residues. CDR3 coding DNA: TGTGCCAGCAGCAGTCGGGATTTGAGTCGGCACAGGGGCTACGAGCAGTACTTC. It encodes CASSSRDLSRHRGYEQYF.

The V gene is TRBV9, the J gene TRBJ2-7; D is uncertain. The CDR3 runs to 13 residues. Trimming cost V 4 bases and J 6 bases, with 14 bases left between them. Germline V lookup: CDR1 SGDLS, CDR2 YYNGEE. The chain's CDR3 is CASSILDLGEQYF. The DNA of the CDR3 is TGTGCCAGCAGCATACTCGACCTAGGCGAGCAGTACTTC.

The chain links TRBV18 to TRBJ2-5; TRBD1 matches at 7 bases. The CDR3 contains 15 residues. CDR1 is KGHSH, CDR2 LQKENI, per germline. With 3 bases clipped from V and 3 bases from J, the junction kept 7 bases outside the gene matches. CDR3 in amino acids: CASSPRQGDKETQYF. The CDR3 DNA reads TGTGCCAGCTCACCTCGACAGGGCGATAAAGAGACCCAGTACTTC. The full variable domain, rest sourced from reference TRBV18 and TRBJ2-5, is NAGVMQNPRHLVRRRGQEARLRCSPMKGHSHVYWYRQLPEEGLKFMVYLQKENIIDESGMPKERFSAEFPKEGPSILRIQQVVRGDSAAYFCASSPRQGDKETQYFGPGTRLLVL.